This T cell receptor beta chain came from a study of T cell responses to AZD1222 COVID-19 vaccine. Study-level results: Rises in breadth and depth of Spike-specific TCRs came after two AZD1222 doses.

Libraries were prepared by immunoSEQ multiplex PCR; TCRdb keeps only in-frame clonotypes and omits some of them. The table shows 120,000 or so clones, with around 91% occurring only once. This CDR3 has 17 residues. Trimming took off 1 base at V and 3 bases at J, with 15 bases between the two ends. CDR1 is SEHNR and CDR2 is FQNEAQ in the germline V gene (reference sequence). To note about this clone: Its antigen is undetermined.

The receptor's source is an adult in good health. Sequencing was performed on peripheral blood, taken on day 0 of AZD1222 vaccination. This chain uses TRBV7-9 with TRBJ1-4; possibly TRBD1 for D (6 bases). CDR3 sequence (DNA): TGTGCCAGCAGCTTAGGCCCCAGACAGGAGGCTAATGAAAAACTGTTTTTT. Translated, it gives CASSLGPRQEANEKLFF. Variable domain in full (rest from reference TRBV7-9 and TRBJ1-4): DTGVSQNPRHKITKRGQNVTFRCDPISEHNRLYWYRQTLGQGPEFLTYFQNEAQLEKSRLLSDRFSAERPKGSFSTLEIQRTEQGDSAMYLCASSLGPRQEANEKLFFGSGTQLSVL.